Following are 4 T cell receptor beta chains from one sample sequenced in a study of cytomegalovirus exposure and HLA in healthy donors. In the PCR, 60 Vbeta and 13 Jbeta primers were used. Data came from immunoSEQ multiplex PCR; TCRdb stores just in-frame clones and leaves some out. The sample carries around 130,000 clones, around 66% recorded once. The material sequenced was PBMCs. The receptors were sampled from a man between 18 and 35 years old in good health and CMV-seronegative.

J is TRBJ2-5 and V is TRBV27; 14 bases line up with TRBD2. CDR3 length: 16 residues. V was clipped by 5 bases and J by 2 bases; unmatched bases: 4. Germline V gene data show CDR1 as MNHEY and CDR2 as SMNVEV (reference sequence). The CDR3 DNA is TGTGCCAGCAGTACAAGACTAGCGGGAGGGCAAGAGACCCAGTACTTC. Its translation: CASSTRLAGGQETQYF.

V is TRBV18 and J is TRBJ2-1, with 10 positions matching TRBD2. Germline V gene lookup returns CDR1 KGHSH and CDR2 LQKENI. The length of the CDR3 is 16 residues. V gave up 3 bases and J gave up 6 bases; unmatched junction bases: 8. DNA of the CDR3: TGTGCCAGCTCACCTCCCGGGAGCGGGGGGGCCAATGAGCAGTTCTTC. The encoded protein is CASSPPGSGGANEQFF.

The genes are TRBV7-2 and TRBJ2-7; 8 bases fit TRBD2. V was pared by 2 bases and J by 0 bases, with 6 bases of the junction left unmatched. Germline V lookup: CDR1 SGHTA, CDR2 FQGNSA. This CDR3 is built from 16 residues. CDR3 DNA sequence: TGTGCCAGCAGCTTACGGGGGGGGGCCAGCTCCTACGAGCAGTACTTC. Translation gives CASSLRGGASSYEQYF.

The CDR3 DNA reads as TGTGCCAGCAGTTTGGAGGTCGGCTACGAGCAGTACTTC. Translated: CASSLEVGYEQYF. V and J are TRBV27 and TRBJ2-7, with D maybe TRBD2 (5 bases). Trimming stripped 3 bases from V and 3 bases from J, with 9 bases between. The CDR3 totals 13 residues. Germline CDR1 and CDR2: MNHEY and SMNVEV (reference sequence).